A selection of T cell receptor beta chains follows, all from one sample in a study of blood T cell repertoires in COVID-19. Libraries were prepared by immunoSEQ multiplex PCR; TCRdb keeps only in-frame clonotypes and omits some of them. The table records approximately 230,000 clones, nearly 90% of them present only once. The sequenced material came from peripheral blood. The receptors come from a man younger than 35 with active or convalescent COVID-19. Each CDR3 is given with its conserved first and last residue. Fields, in order: V gene, D gene, clone size, J gene, CDR3 DNA, CDR3 protein. The D gene is left open where the match is weak. Clone size is not always given. Where it is, it says once, few, many or a class for expanded clones.

V: TRBV7-2; D: TRBD2; size: -; J: TRBJ2-1; DNA: TGTGCCAGCAGCTTATTTCTAGCGGGGGGATACAATGAGCAGTTCTTC; CDR3: CASSLFLAGGYNEQFF
V: TRBV6-5; D: -; size: -; J: TRBJ2-3; DNA: TGTGCCAGCAGAGCTCACACAGATACGCAGTATTTT; CDR3: CASRAHTDTQYF
V: TRBV14; D: -; size: -; J: TRBJ2-5; DNA: TGTGCCAGCAGCCAAGTTGGGTCGGGTATGGAGACCCAGTACTTC; CDR3: CASSQVGSGMETQYF
V: TRBV29-1; D: TRBD2; size: -; J: TRBJ2-5; DNA: TGCAGCGTTGAAGTTAGCGGGAGGATTCGAGAGACCCAGTACTTC; CDR3: CSVEVSGRIRETQYF
V: TRBV5-1; D: TRBD1; size: -; J: TRBJ1-1; DNA: TGCGCCAGCAGCTTGGACCAAACAGGGGGCACTGAAGCTTTCTTT; CDR3: CASSLDQTGGTEAFF
V: TRBV7-9; D: TRBD2; size: -; J: TRBJ2-1; DNA: TGTGCCAGCGGCCGAGCCGGGACTAGCGGATACAATGAGCAGTTCTTC; CDR3: CASGRAGTSGYNEQFF
V: TRBV27; D: TRBD1; size: once; J: TRBJ2-3; DNA: TGTGCCAGCAGTTTATCCGGGACAGGGGTCTACCATACGCAGTATTTT; CDR3: CASSLSGTGVYHTQYF
V: TRBV28; D: -; size: -; J: TRBJ1-2; DNA: TGTGCCAGCAGTTTCAGGTTAGGTTATCATGGCTACACCTTC; CDR3: CASSFRLGYHGYTF
V: TRBV7-2; D: TRBD1; size: -; J: TRBJ1-4; DNA: TGTGCCAGCAGCTGGGAGACGAACCCAGGGGGGAAACTGTTTTTT; CDR3: CASSWETNPGGKLFF
V: TRBV6-5; D: TRBD1; size: -; J: TRBJ1-4; DNA: TGTGCCAGCAGTTACTCGGACAGGTTGCGGGAAAAACTGTTTTTT; CDR3: CASSYSDRLREKLFF
V: TRBV7-2; D: -; size: -; J: TRBJ2-5; DNA: TGTGCCAGCAACGATAGCGGCTGGGGCGAGACCCAGTACTTC; CDR3: CASNDSGWGETQYF
V: TRBV27; D: -; size: -; J: TRBJ2-7; DNA: TGTGCCAGCAGTTTATACAGGGCTGACTACGAGCAGTACTTC; CDR3: CASSLYRADYEQYF
V: TRBV28; D: -; size: -; J: TRBJ1-5; DNA: TGTGCCAGCGCCTGGGACCGGAGGGTACCCAATCAGCCCCAGCATTTT; CDR3: CASAWDRRVPNQPQHF
V: TRBV5-1; D: TRBD1; size: -; J: TRBJ2-7; DNA: TGCGCCAGCAGACAAGACAGGGTTGGGCTCGAGCAGTACTTC; CDR3: CASRQDRVGLEQYF
V: TRBV16; D: -; size: -; J: TRBJ1-5; DNA: TGTGCCAGCAGCCAATCACAGCATAGCAATCAGCCCCAGCATTTT; CDR3: CASSQSQHSNQPQHF
V: TRBV9; D: TRBD1; size: few; J: TRBJ1-1; DNA: TGTGCCAGCAGTCCTCAACAGGGGGCGTACACTGAAGCTTTCTTT; CDR3: CASSPQQGAYTEAFF
V: TRBV7-3; D: -; size: once; J: TRBJ2-2; DNA: TGTGCCAGCAGTCAACAGGGACCTGGCGGGGAGCTGTTTTTT; CDR3: CASSQQGPGGELFF
V: TRBV9; D: TRBD2; size: -; J: TRBJ2-2; DNA: TGTGCCAGCAGCCTCGGGGGGACCGGGGAGCTGTTTTTT; CDR3: CASSLGGTGELFF
V: TRBV7-2; D: TRBD2; size: few; J: TRBJ2-7; DNA: TGTGCCAGCAGCTTAGCGGGGACTAGCGGAGCCTACGAGCAGTACTTC; CDR3: CASSLAGTSGAYEQYF
V: TRBV5-5; D: -; size: -; J: TRBJ2-2; DNA: TGTGCCAGCAGCTCCCGGACTGCCCACACCGGGGAGCTGTTTTTT; CDR3: CASSSRTAHTGELFF
V: TRBV5-5; D: -; size: once; J: TRBJ2-5; DNA: TGTGCCAGCAGCAGGGGCCCCCAAGAGACCCAGTACTTC; CDR3: CASSRGPQETQYF
V: TRBV13; D: -; size: -; J: TRBJ2-1; DNA: TGTGCCAGCAGCCCCCTGGACAGATCCACGAACCTATACAATGAGCAGTTCTTC; CDR3: CASSPLDRSTNLYNEQFF
V: TRBV19; D: -; size: once; J: TRBJ1-3; DNA: TGTGCCAGTATGGGGGGGATCTCTGGAAACACCATATATTTT; CDR3: CASMGGISGNTIYF
V: TRBV5-1; D: TRBD2; size: -; J: TRBJ2-5; DNA: TGCGCCAGCAGCAACCTAGCGGGGGGTCAAGAGACCCAGTACTTC; CDR3: CASSNLAGGQETQYF
V: TRBV7-9; D: TRBD1; size: -; J: TRBJ1-1; DNA: TGTGCCAGCAGCTCGAACAGGGGGCTAGTCACTGAAGCTTTCTTT; CDR3: CASSSNRGLVTEAFF
V: TRBV7-2; D: -; size: -; J: TRBJ2-1; DNA: TGTGCCAGCGGCTTAGGCCCCTTTAGCGGAGGCAGCTCCTACAATGAGCAGTTCTTC; CDR3: CASGLGPFSGGSSYNEQFF
V: TRBV7-3; D: -; size: -; J: TRBJ1-2; DNA: TGTGCCAGCAGCTTAAGGGGCGGTGGTGGCTACACCTTC; CDR3: CASSLRGGGGYTF
V: TRBV25-1; D: TRBD2; size: -; J: TRBJ2-1; DNA: TGTGCCAGCAGTGAACTAGCGGGAGTGGATGAGCAGTTCTTC; CDR3: CASSELAGVDEQFF
V: TRBV5-4; D: TRBD2; size: -; J: TRBJ2-7; DNA: TGTGCCAGCAGCTTGGCAGCGGGAGCTTACGAGCAGTACTTC; CDR3: CASSLAAGAYEQYF
V: TRBV7-9; D: -; size: few; J: TRBJ1-4; DNA: TGTGCCAGCAGCTTAGCGATCAGGGTGATGAGTGATGAAAAACTGTTTTTT; CDR3: CASSLAIRVMSDEKLFF
V: TRBV11-3; D: TRBD2; size: once; J: TRBJ2-1; DNA: TGTGCCAGCAGCCTACTAGCGGGGGGTATCTACAATGAGCAGTTCTTC; CDR3: CASSLLAGGIYNEQFF
V: TRBV5-8; D: TRBD1; size: -; J: TRBJ1-6; DNA: TGTGCCAGCAGCTTGGTACAGGGGATGGGTTCACCCCTCCACTTT; CDR3: CASSLVQGMGSPLHF
V: TRBV18; D: TRBD1; size: -; J: TRBJ1-5; DNA: TGTGCCAGCTCACCCGGGACAGTGTATAGCAATCAGCCCCAGCATTTT; CDR3: CASSPGTVYSNQPQHF
V: TRBV18; D: -; size: -; J: TRBJ1-3; DNA: TGTGCCAGCTCACCTACGACAGACTCTGGAAACACCATATATTTT; CDR3: CASSPTTDSGNTIYF
V: TRBV6-5; D: TRBD2; size: -; J: TRBJ2-1; DNA: TGTGCCAGCAGTTACGCTAGCGGGAGTAGCAATGAGCAGTTCTTC; CDR3: CASSYASGSSNEQFF
V: TRBV28; D: -; size: -; J: TRBJ1-4; DNA: TGTGCCAGCAGTTACTATAGGGAAAAACTGTTTTTT; CDR3: CASSYYREKLFF
V: TRBV5-1; D: TRBD1; size: -; J: TRBJ1-2; DNA: TGCGCCAGCAGCCACGGACCGGGACAGGGGCCTGGCTACACCTTC; CDR3: CASSHGPGQGPGYTF
V: TRBV19; D: -; size: -; J: TRBJ2-7; DNA: TGTGCCAGTAGTATAGGTGGCGGCTACGAGCAGTACTTC; CDR3: CASSIGGGYEQYF
V: TRBV18; D: -; size: -; J: TRBJ1-2; DNA: TGTGCCAGCTCACCTTTTGCCGGCAGGTCTGTTGGCTACACCTTC; CDR3: CASSPFAGRSVGYTF
V: TRBV19; D: -; size: once; J: TRBJ1-1; DNA: TGTGCCAGTAGTATCGGGACACAAAACACTGAAGCTTTCTTT; CDR3: CASSIGTQNTEAFF
V: TRBV27; D: TRBD1; size: -; J: TRBJ2-2; DNA: TGTGCCAGCCGCCTTCGATCGGACAGGGAAGCCGGGGAGCTGTTTTTT; CDR3: CASRLRSDREAGELFF
V: TRBV28; D: TRBD1; size: -; J: TRBJ2-7; DNA: TGTGCCAGTGAAACGCTAGGGCAGGGGGTATCCGAGCAGTACTTC; CDR3: CASETLGQGVSEQYF
V: TRBV15; D: TRBD1; size: -; J: TRBJ2-2; DNA: TGTGCCACCAGCAGAGATGCCGGTTTATGGGACAGGGGGCGCACCGGGGAGCTGTTTTTT; CDR3: CATSRDAGLWDRGRTGELFF
V: TRBV12-3/TRBV12-4; D: -; size: -; J: TRBJ1-5; DNA: TGTGCCAGCAGTTCGTACCACAACCGGCCCCAGCATTTT; CDR3: CASSSYHNRPQHF
V: TRBV23-1; D: -; size: -; J: TRBJ1-3; DNA: TGCGCCAGCCGCGAGAGGGATTCGGTTCTAGCAGACACCATATATTTT; CDR3: CASRERDSVLADTIYF
V: TRBV3-1/TRBV3-2; D: TRBD2; size: -; J: TRBJ2-3; DNA: TGTGCCAGCAGCCATTCCTCGACCGGGACTAGCGGGGGCACAGATACGCAGTATTTT; CDR3: CASSHSSTGTSGGTDTQYF
V: TRBV4-3; D: -; size: -; J: TRBJ2-2; DNA: TGCGCCCGCCCTTTGCCGGGGACTAACACCGGGGAGCTGTTTTTT; CDR3: CARPLPGTNTGELFF
V: TRBV5-1; D: -; size: -; J: TRBJ2-5; DNA: TGCGCCAGCTCCTACGGGACACCGGGTTACCAAGAGACCCAGTACTTC; CDR3: CASSYGTPGYQETQYF
V: TRBV5-1; D: TRBD2; size: -; J: TRBJ2-5; DNA: TGCGCCAGCAGCTTGGTTAGCGGGGCGACTCAAGAGACCCAGTACTTC; CDR3: CASSLVSGATQETQYF
V: TRBV27; D: TRBD1; size: -; J: TRBJ2-6; DNA: TGTGCCAGCAGACGTGGACAGGGGGTTTACCCCTCTGGGGCCAACGTCCTGACTTTC; CDR3: CASRRGQGVYPSGANVLTF
V: TRBV14; D: -; size: -; J: TRBJ1-4; DNA: TGTGCCAGCAGCCAAGATGAGGGGGCTAATGAAAAACTGTTTTTT; CDR3: CASSQDEGANEKLFF
V: TRBV7-2; D: -; size: -; J: TRBJ2-7; DNA: TGTGCCAGCAGCTTAATGAGGAATTCCTACGAGCAGTACTTC; CDR3: CASSLMRNSYEQYF
V: TRBV2; D: -; size: -; J: TRBJ2-6; DNA: TGTGCCAGCACCTTCTTCTCTGGGGCCAACGTCCTGACTTTC; CDR3: CASTFFSGANVLTF
V: TRBV28; D: -; size: -; J: TRBJ2-7; DNA: TGTGCCAGCAGTTCCGCTCTAGCGCAGAGCTCCTACGAGCAGTACTTC; CDR3: CASSSALAQSSYEQYF
V: TRBV19; D: -; size: -; J: TRBJ1-5; DNA: TGTGCCACTCATAGGGGGATTCTTAGCAATCAGCCCCAGCATTTT; CDR3: CATHRGILSNQPQHF
V: TRBV7-3; D: -; size: -; J: TRBJ2-1; DNA: TGTGCCAGCAGCTTAACCGGGGGTCCCTCCTACAATGAGCAGTTCTTC; CDR3: CASSLTGGPSYNEQFF
V: TRBV7-8; D: -; size: -; J: TRBJ2-5; DNA: TGTGCCAGCAGCGTTAGGGGGTTGGAGACCCAGTACTTC; CDR3: CASSVRGLETQYF
V: TRBV6-2/TRBV6-3; D: -; size: -; J: TRBJ1-5; DNA: TGTGCCAGCAGTTACAGCGGGAGCCTACGCAATCAGCCCCAGCATTTT; CDR3: CASSYSGSLRNQPQHF
V: TRBV10-3; D: TRBD1; size: -; J: TRBJ1-5; DNA: TGTGCCATCAGTGAGGCGGGACAGGCAAATCAGCCCCAGCATTTT; CDR3: CAISEAGQANQPQHF
V: TRBV28; D: -; size: -; J: TRBJ1-1; DNA: TGTGCCAGCCTGATGGGGGGGGCTAGGATGAACACTGAAGCTTTCTTT; CDR3: CASLMGGARMNTEAFF